This is a list of T cell receptor beta chains from one sample in a study of PD-L1 blockade in urothelial cancer. Assay: immunoSEQ multiplex PCR; the TCRdb copy retains only in-frame clones and omits some. The sample carries about 100,000 clones, under 85% recorded once. The sample consisted of PBMCs, taken around atezolizumab (anti-PD-L1) treatment. Source of these receptors: a man aged 50 to 60 with urothelial cancer. The CDR3 runs from the conserved cysteine through the conserved F or W. A D gene is named only where the DNA matches it firmly. Size is stated for part of the rows, as once, few or many counts, or as a class when the clone is expanded.

clone_size: NA
d_call: NA
v_call: TRBV29-1
cdr3_length: 13
j_call: TRBJ1-1
cdr3_aa: CSVETAMGPEAFF
cdr3_nt: TGCAGCGTTGAAACCGCGATGGGGCCTGAAGCTTTCTTT

clone_size: NA
d_call: TRBD1
v_call: TRBV30
cdr3_length: 14
j_call: TRBJ1-2
cdr3_aa: CAWSRRDRAVGYTF
cdr3_nt: TGTGCCTGGAGTAGACGGGACAGGGCGGTGGGCTACACCTTC

clone_size: NA
d_call: TRBD1
v_call: TRBV10-2
cdr3_length: 15
j_call: TRBJ2-7
cdr3_aa: CASSESNRGTYEQYF
cdr3_nt: TGCGCCAGCAGTGAGTCGAACAGGGGGACCTACGAGCAGTACTTC

clone_size: few
d_call: NA
v_call: TRBV28
cdr3_length: 12
j_call: TRBJ1-5
cdr3_aa: CASNEGNQPQHF
cdr3_nt: TGTGCCAGCAATGAGGGCAATCAGCCCCAGCATTTT

clone_size: NA
d_call: NA
v_call: TRBV5-1
cdr3_length: 17
j_call: TRBJ1-3
cdr3_aa: CASTPGGSTTSGNTIYF
cdr3_nt: TGCGCCAGCACCCCCGGGGGGAGTACGACCTCTGGAAACACCATATATTTT

clone_size: few
d_call: NA
v_call: TRBV4-1
cdr3_length: 16
j_call: TRBJ2-7
cdr3_aa: CASSQDTSLFFNEQYF
cdr3_nt: TGCGCCAGCAGCCAAGACACTAGCCTTTTTTTTAACGAGCAGTACTTC

clone_size: NA
d_call: TRBD1
v_call: TRBV5-6
cdr3_length: 14
j_call: TRBJ1-1
cdr3_aa: CASSRRQGYTEAFF
cdr3_nt: TGTGCCAGCAGCCGGCGACAGGGGTACACTGAAGCTTTCTTT

clone_size: NA
d_call: TRBD2
v_call: TRBV27
cdr3_length: 14
j_call: TRBJ2-7
cdr3_aa: CASSERGVFNEQYF
cdr3_nt: TGTGCCAGCAGTGAGCGGGGAGTGTTCAACGAGCAGTACTTC

clone_size: NA
d_call: TRBD1
v_call: TRBV18
cdr3_length: 15
j_call: TRBJ1-1
cdr3_aa: CASSLRTGRNTEAFF
cdr3_nt: TGTGCCAGCTCACTAAGGACAGGGAGGAACACTGAAGCTTTCTTT

clone_size: NA
d_call: TRBD1
v_call: TRBV7-2
cdr3_length: 14
j_call: TRBJ2-7
cdr3_aa: CASSQDRASYEQYF
cdr3_nt: TGTGCCAGCAGCCAGGACAGGGCGTCCTACGAGCAGTACTTC

clone_size: NA
d_call: TRBD2
v_call: TRBV19
cdr3_length: 15
j_call: TRBJ2-1
cdr3_aa: CASRRASGTYNEQFF
cdr3_nt: TGTGCCAGTAGAAGGGCTAGCGGGACCTACAATGAGCAGTTCTTC

clone_size: few
d_call: TRBD1
v_call: TRBV28
cdr3_length: 14
j_call: TRBJ2-7
cdr3_aa: CASSLVDRGREQYF
cdr3_nt: TGTGCCAGCAGTTTGGTGGACAGGGGGCGCGAGCAGTACTTC

clone_size: NA
d_call: NA
v_call: TRBV19
cdr3_length: 15
j_call: TRBJ1-5
cdr3_aa: CASSLVGVPNQPQHF
cdr3_nt: TGTGCCAGTAGTTTGGTTGGAGTGCCCAATCAGCCCCAGCATTTT

clone_size: NA
d_call: TRBD1
v_call: TRBV18
cdr3_length: 14
j_call: TRBJ1-1
cdr3_aa: CASSRDRGNTEAFF
cdr3_nt: TGTGCCAGCTCACGGGACAGGGGGAACACTGAAGCTTTCTTT

clone_size: NA
d_call: TRBD2
v_call: TRBV7-2
cdr3_length: 16
j_call: TRBJ2-1
cdr3_aa: CASSLRGSGEYNEQFF
cdr3_nt: TGTGCCAGCAGCTTACGGGGTAGCGGGGAATACAATGAGCAGTTCTTC

clone_size: NA
d_call: TRBD2
v_call: TRBV28
cdr3_length: 18
j_call: TRBJ2-2
cdr3_aa: CASSLILAGTGNTGELFF
cdr3_nt: TGTGCCAGCAGTTTGATCCTAGCGGGGACTGGGAACACCGGGGAGCTGTTTTTT

clone_size: NA
d_call: NA
v_call: TRBV28
cdr3_length: 13
j_call: TRBJ1-2
cdr3_aa: CASSSRGRHGYTF
cdr3_nt: TGTGCCAGCAGTTCCCGGGGAAGGCATGGCTACACCTTC

clone_size: NA
d_call: TRBD1
v_call: TRBV7-9
cdr3_length: 14
j_call: TRBJ1-6
cdr3_aa: CASSLEDRASPLHF
cdr3_nt: TGTGCCAGCAGCTTAGAGGACAGGGCTTCACCCCTCCACTTT

clone_size: NA
d_call: TRBD1
v_call: TRBV4-2
cdr3_length: 16
j_call: TRBJ1-5
cdr3_aa: CASSQDEDRGNQPQHF
cdr3_nt: TGTGCCAGCAGCCAAGATGAGGACAGGGGCAATCAGCCCCAGCATTTT

clone_size: once
d_call: TRBD1
v_call: TRBV29-1
cdr3_length: 13
j_call: TRBJ1-1
cdr3_aa: CSVTTGAGTEAFF
cdr3_nt: TGCAGCGTTACGACAGGGGCGGGCACTGAAGCTTTCTTT

clone_size: NA
d_call: NA
v_call: TRBV2
cdr3_length: 13
j_call: TRBJ1-5
cdr3_aa: CASSERGPSAQHF
cdr3_nt: TGTGCCAGCAGTGAAAGGGGTCCCTCGGCCCAGCATTTT

clone_size: NA
d_call: TRBD1
v_call: TRBV5-4
cdr3_length: 16
j_call: TRBJ1-2
cdr3_aa: CASSPGQGASGYGYTF
cdr3_nt: TGTGCCAGCAGCCCGGGACAGGGGGCCTCGGGCTATGGCTACACCTTC

clone_size: NA
d_call: TRBD2
v_call: TRBV19
cdr3_length: 14
j_call: TRBJ2-2
cdr3_aa: CAGGTSANTGELFF
cdr3_nt: TGTGCCGGCGGGACTAGCGCGAACACCGGGGAGCTGTTTTTT

clone_size: NA
d_call: NA
v_call: TRBV4-1
cdr3_length: 13
j_call: TRBJ2-7
cdr3_aa: CASSQDQGYGQYF
cdr3_nt: TGCGCCAGCAGCCAGGACCAGGGTTACGGGCAGTACTTC

clone_size: NA
d_call: NA
v_call: TRBV27
cdr3_length: 15
j_call: TRBJ1-1
cdr3_aa: CASSLSYRLNTEAFF
cdr3_nt: TGTGCCAGCAGTTTATCGTACAGATTGAACACTGAAGCTTTCTTT

clone_size: NA
d_call: NA
v_call: TRBV5-6
cdr3_length: 14
j_call: TRBJ2-5
cdr3_aa: CASSFPTGKETQYF
cdr3_nt: TGTGCCAGCAGCTTTCCAACCGGGAAGGAGACCCAGTACTTC

clone_size: few
d_call: NA
v_call: TRBV11-3
cdr3_length: 12
j_call: TRBJ1-1
cdr3_aa: CASSGSGPEAFF
cdr3_nt: TGTGCCAGCAGCGGGAGCGGCCCTGAAGCTTTCTTT

clone_size: once
d_call: NA
v_call: TRBV2
cdr3_length: 14
j_call: TRBJ1-5
cdr3_aa: CASRVDSNNQPQHF
cdr3_nt: TGTGCCAGCAGAGTGGACAGTAACAATCAGCCCCAGCATTTT

clone_size: few
d_call: NA
v_call: TRBV19
cdr3_length: 15
j_call: TRBJ1-5
cdr3_aa: CASSIVRGPGQPQHF
cdr3_nt: TGTGCCAGTAGTATAGTCAGGGGACCGGGACAGCCCCAGCATTTT

clone_size: NA
d_call: NA
v_call: TRBV11-2
cdr3_length: 13
j_call: TRBJ1-2
cdr3_aa: CASSRGQFYGYTF
cdr3_nt: TGTGCCAGCAGCCGAGGACAGTTCTATGGCTACACCTTC

clone_size: few
d_call: NA
v_call: TRBV30
cdr3_length: 14
j_call: TRBJ1-2
cdr3_aa: CAWSPGEVGYGYTF
cdr3_nt: TGTGCCTGGAGTCCGGGGGAAGTGGGGTATGGCTACACCTTC